This is a list of T cell receptor beta chains from one sample in a study of T cell responses to AZD1222 COVID-19 vaccine. Here immunoSEQ multiplex PCR was the method, and the copy in TCRdb shows in-frame clones only, minus some. The sample shows roughly 140,000 clones, roughly 88% of them seen only once. The sample in question was peripheral blood, obtained on day 0 of AZD1222 vaccination. The source of these receptors is an adult in good health. Both conserved end residues are part of each CDR3. A D gene is named only where the DNA matches it firmly.

cdr3_aa,v_call,j_call,d_call
CASSQPGSDEQFF,TRBV16,TRBJ2-1,-
CASSQPQTYGYTF,TRBV3-1/TRBV3-2,TRBJ1-2,-
CASSPPSGNEQYF,TRBV18,TRBJ2-7,-
CASSQVNSNQPQHF,TRBV3-1/TRBV3-2,TRBJ1-5,-
CASSAQLPRGSYGYTF,TRBV27,TRBJ1-2,-
CASTSNLGGRTEAFF,TRBV28,TRBJ1-1,TRBD1
CASSIRGSGGNTIYF,TRBV5-1,TRBJ1-3,-
CASSLRTDNEKLFF,TRBV9,TRBJ1-4,-
CASSSRGARPEAFF,TRBV6-5,TRBJ1-1,-
CASSTSGANVLTF,TRBV5-1,TRBJ2-6,-
CATSLRTGNTIYF,TRBV5-8,TRBJ1-3,-
CAWTDFLATDRGYEQYF,TRBV30,TRBJ2-7,TRBD1
CAHQREGGGTEAFF,TRBV10-3,TRBJ1-1,-
CASSLTGTSGSQETQYF,TRBV5-1,TRBJ2-5,TRBD2
CSVNGNSGNTIYF,TRBV29-1,TRBJ1-3,-
CASSPRSSGNTIYF,TRBV6-5,TRBJ1-3,-
CASSFGGLGMNTEAFF,TRBV27,TRBJ1-1,-
CASRTYGETQYF,TRBV6-5,TRBJ2-5,-
CASSPLDRESSEAFF,TRBV3-1/TRBV3-2,TRBJ1-1,TRBD1
CASRSTGRGASNTQYF,TRBV5-4,TRBJ2-5,TRBD2
CASSPTGGVGSVNYGYTF,TRBV18,TRBJ1-2,TRBD1
CASSGTGVLSGANVLTF,TRBV18,TRBJ2-6,TRBD1
CASSFGQGSETQYF,TRBV5-1,TRBJ2-5,TRBD1
CASSPPSQSKNIQYF,TRBV18,TRBJ2-4,-
CASSYLHEQFF,TRBV6-2/TRBV6-3,TRBJ2-1,-
CASSSYRGRSSDTQYF,TRBV18,TRBJ2-3,TRBD1
CASSVGGVQNSPLHF,TRBV9,TRBJ1-6,-
CASIQQGWTEAFF,TRBV12-3/TRBV12-4,TRBJ1-1,-
CASSSLGTEAFF,TRBV28,TRBJ1-1,-
CATSDLPGWPSTDTQYF,TRBV24-1,TRBJ2-3,-
CASSLARGYGYTF,TRBV7-2,TRBJ1-2,-
CASSSGTVLYGYTF,TRBV28,TRBJ1-2,TRBD1
CASSVSGHGLEGYTF,TRBV9,TRBJ1-2,-
CASSIGQHYGYTF,TRBV28,TRBJ1-2,-
CASSMGAQGNSPLHF,TRBV19,TRBJ1-6,-
CASTYGGTAFF,TRBV6-5,TRBJ1-1,-
CASSVGGRDEAFF,TRBV9,TRBJ1-1,-
CASSLVAGGNQPQHF,TRBV11-2,TRBJ1-5,TRBD1
CAVLDRGPTEAFF,TRBV19,TRBJ1-1,TRBD1
CASSPTGTLSYEQYF,TRBV28,TRBJ2-7,-
CASSLGVRGSGNTIYF,TRBV11-2,TRBJ1-3,-
CASSFQGYYEQYF,TRBV12-3/TRBV12-4,TRBJ2-7,-
CASSSRTGRVGNTIYF,TRBV7-9,TRBJ1-3,TRBD1
CASSQAHRGRDSNQPQHF,TRBV3-1/TRBV3-2,TRBJ1-5,-
CASLQGAGNTIYF,TRBV7-9,TRBJ1-3,-
CASSPTSGGRETQYF,TRBV4-2,TRBJ2-5,TRBD2
CASSAVATGAFF,TRBV9,TRBJ1-1,-
CASSFSQGGYEQYF,TRBV7-9,TRBJ2-7,-
CATSDPGQVPEKLFF,TRBV24-1,TRBJ1-4,TRBD1